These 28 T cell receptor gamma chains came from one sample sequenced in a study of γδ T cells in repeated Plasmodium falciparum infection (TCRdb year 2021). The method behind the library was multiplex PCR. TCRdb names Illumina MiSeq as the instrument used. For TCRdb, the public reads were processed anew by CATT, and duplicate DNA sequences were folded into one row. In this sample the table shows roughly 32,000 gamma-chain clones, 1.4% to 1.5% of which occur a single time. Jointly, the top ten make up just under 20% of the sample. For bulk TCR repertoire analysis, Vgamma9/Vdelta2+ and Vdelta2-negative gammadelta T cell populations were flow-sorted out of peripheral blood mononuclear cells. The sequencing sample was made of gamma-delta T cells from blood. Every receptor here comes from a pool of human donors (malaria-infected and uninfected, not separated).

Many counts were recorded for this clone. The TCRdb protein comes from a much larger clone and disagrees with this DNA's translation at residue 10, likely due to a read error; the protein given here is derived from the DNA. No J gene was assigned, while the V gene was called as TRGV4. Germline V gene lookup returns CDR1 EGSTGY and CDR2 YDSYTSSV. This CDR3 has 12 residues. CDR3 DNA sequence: TGTGCCACCTGGCCCAATTATTATAAGGAACTCTTT. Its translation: CATWPNYYKELF.

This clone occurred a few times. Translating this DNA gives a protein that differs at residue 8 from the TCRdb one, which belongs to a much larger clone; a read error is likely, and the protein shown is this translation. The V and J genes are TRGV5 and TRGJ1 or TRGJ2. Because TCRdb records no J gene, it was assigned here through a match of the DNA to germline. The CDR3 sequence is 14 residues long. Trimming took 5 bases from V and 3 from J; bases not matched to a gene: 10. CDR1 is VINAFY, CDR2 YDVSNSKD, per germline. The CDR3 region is CATWAPSSYYKKLF. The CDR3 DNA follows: TGTGCCACCTGGGCCCCCTCGAGTTATTATAAGAAACTCTTT.

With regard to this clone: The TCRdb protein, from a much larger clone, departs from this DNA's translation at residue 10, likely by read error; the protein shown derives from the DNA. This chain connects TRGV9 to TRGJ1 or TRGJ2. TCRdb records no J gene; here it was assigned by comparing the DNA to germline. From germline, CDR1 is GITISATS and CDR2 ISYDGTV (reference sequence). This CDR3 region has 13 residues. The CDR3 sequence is CALWEVRGYRKLF. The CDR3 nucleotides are TGTGCCTTGTGGGAGGTGCGAGGGTATAGGAAACTCTTT.

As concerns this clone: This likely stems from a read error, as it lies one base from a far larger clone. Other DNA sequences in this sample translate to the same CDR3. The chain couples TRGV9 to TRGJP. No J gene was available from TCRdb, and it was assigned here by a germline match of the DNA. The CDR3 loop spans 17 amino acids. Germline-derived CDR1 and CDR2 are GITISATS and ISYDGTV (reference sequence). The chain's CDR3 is CALWEVQSELGKKIKVF. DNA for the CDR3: TGTGCCTTGTGGGAGGTGCAATCCGAGTTAGGCAAAAAAATCAAGGTATTT.

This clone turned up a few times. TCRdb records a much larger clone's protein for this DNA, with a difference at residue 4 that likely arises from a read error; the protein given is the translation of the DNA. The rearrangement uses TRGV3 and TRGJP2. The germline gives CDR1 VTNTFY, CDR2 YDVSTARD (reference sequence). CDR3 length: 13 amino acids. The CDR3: CATRDKWRWIKTF. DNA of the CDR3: TGTGCCACCAGGGACAAGTGGCGTTGGATCAAGACGTTT.

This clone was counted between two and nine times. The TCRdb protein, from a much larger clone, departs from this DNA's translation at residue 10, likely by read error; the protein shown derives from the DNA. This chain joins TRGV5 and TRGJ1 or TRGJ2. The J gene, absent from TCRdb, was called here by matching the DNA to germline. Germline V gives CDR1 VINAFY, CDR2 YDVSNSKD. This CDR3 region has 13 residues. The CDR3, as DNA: TGTGCCACCTGGGACAGGCACCATTATAGGAAACTCTTT. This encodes CATWDRHHYRKLF.

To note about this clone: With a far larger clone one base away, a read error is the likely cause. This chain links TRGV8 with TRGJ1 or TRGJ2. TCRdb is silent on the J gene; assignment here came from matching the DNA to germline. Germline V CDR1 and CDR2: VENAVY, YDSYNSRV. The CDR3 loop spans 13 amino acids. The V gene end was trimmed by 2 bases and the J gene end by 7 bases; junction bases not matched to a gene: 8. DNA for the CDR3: TGTGCCACCTGGGATAAGAGTCACTATAAGAAACTCTTT. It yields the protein CATWDKSHYKKLF.

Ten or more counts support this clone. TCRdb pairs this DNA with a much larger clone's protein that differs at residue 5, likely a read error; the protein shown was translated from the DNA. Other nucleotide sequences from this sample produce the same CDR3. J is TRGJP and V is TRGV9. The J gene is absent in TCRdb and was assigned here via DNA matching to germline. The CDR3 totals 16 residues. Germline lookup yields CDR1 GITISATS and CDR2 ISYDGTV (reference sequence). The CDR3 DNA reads TGTGCCTTGTGGGGGGTGGTAGAGTTGGGCAAAAAAATCAAGGTATTT. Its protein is CALWGVVELGKKIKVF.

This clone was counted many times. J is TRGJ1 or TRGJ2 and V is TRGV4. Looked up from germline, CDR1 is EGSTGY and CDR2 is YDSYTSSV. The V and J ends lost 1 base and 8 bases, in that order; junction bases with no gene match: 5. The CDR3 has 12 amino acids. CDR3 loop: CATWDGHHKKLF. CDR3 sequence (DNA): TGTGCCACCTGGGATGGCCACCATAAGAAACTCTTT.

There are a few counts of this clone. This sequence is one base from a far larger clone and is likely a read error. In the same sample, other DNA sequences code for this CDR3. The DNA of the CDR3 is TGTGCCACCTGGGACAGTAGCAGTGATTGGATCAAGACGTTT. Translating it yields CATWDSSSDWIKTF. J is TRGJP2 and V is TRGV3. TCRdb carries no J gene annotation; the J gene was assigned here by matching the DNA with germline. The V gene end was trimmed by 1 base and the J gene end by 5 bases; junction bases not matched to a gene: 4. Looked up from germline, CDR1 is VTNTFY and CDR2 is YDVSTARD (reference sequence). This CDR3 has 14 amino acids.

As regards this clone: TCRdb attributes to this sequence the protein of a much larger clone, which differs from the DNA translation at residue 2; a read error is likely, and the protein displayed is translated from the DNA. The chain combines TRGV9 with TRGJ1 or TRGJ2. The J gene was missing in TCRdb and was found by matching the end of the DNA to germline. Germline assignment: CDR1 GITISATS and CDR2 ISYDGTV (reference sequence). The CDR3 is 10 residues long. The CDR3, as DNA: TGTACCTTGAAGTATTATAAGAAACTCTTT. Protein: CTLKYYKKLF.

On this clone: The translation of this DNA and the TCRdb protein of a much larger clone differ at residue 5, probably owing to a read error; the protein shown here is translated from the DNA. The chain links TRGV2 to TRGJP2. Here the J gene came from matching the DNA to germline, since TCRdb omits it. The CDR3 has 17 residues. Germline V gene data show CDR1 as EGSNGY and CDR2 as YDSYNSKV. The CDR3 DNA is TGTGCCACCTGGGGCGGGCTGAGGCTACGTAGTGATTGGATCAAGACGTTT. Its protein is CATWGGLRLRSDWIKTF.

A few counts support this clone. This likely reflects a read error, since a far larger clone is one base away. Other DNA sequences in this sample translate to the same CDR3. In DNA form, the CDR3 reads TGTGCCACCTGGGACAGGCTGTCGGGGGAGTTAGGCAAAAAAATCAAGGTATTT. As protein: CATWDRLSGELGKKIKVF. This rearrangement joins TRGV3 to TRGJP. The J gene comes from matching the DNA to germline here; TCRdb lacks it. Germline V gives CDR1 VTNTFY, CDR2 YDVSTARD (reference sequence). CDR3 length: 18 residues.

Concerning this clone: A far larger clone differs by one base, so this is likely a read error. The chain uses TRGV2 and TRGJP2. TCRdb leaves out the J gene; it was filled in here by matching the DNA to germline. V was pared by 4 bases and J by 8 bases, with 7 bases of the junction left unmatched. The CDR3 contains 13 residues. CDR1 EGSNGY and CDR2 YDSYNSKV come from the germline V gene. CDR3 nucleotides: TGTGCCACCTGGGATGGGCTCGATTGGATCAAGACGTTT. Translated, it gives CATWDGLDWIKTF.

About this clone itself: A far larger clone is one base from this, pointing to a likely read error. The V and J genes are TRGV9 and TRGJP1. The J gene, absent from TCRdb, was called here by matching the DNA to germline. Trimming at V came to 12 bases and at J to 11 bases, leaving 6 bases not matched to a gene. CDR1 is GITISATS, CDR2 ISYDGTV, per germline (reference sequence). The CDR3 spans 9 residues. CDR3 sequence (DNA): TGTGCCCTTGGCTGGTTCAAGATATTT. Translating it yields CALGWFKIF.

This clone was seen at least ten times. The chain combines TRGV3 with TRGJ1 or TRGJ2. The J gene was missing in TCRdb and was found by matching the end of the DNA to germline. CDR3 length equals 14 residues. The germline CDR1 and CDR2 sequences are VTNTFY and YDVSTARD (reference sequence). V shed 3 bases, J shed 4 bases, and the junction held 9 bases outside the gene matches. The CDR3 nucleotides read TGTGCCACCTGGGACGGCCGGGGGTATTATAAGAAACTCTTT. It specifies CATWDGRGYYKKLF.

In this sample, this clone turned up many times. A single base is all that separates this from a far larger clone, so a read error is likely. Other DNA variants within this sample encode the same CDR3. The CDR3 reads CALWEASLPYYKKLF. The CDR3 DNA reads as TGTGCCTTGTGGGAGGCAAGCCTCCCTTATTATAAGAAGCTCTTT. There is no J gene call, but TRGV9 is given as the V gene. Germline CDR1 GITISATS, CDR2 ISYDGTV (reference sequence). This CDR3 is built from 15 residues.

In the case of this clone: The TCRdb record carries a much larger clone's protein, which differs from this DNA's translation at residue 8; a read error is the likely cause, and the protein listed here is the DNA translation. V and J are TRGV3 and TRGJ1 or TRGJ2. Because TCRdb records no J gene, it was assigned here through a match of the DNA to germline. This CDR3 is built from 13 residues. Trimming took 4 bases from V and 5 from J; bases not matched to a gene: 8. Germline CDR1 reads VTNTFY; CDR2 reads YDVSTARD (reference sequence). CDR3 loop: CATWEILHYKKLF. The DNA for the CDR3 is TGTGCCACCTGGGAAATTTTACATTATAAGAAACTCTTT.

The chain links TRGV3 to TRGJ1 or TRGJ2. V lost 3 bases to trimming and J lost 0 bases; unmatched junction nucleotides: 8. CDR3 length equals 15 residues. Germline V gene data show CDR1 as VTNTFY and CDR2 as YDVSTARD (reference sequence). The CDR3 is CATWDALLNYYKKLF. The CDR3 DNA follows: TGTGCCACCTGGGACGCCCTTTTGAATTATTATAAGAAACTCTTT.

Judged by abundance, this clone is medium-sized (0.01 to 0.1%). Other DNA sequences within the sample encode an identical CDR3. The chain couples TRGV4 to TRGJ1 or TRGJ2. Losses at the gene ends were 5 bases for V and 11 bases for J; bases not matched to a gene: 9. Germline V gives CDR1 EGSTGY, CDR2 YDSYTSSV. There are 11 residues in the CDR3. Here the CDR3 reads CATWVTPQKLF. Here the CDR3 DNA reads TGTGCCACCTGGGTCACGCCTCAGAAACTCTTT.

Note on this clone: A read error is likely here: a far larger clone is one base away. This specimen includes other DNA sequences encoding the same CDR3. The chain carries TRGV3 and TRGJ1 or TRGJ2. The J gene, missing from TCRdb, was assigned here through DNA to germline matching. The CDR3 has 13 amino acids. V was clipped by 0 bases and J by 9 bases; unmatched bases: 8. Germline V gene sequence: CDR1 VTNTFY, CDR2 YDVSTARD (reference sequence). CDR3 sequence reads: CATWDRPRFKKLF. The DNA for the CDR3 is TGTGCCACCTGGGACAGGCCACGTTTTAAGAAACTCTTT.

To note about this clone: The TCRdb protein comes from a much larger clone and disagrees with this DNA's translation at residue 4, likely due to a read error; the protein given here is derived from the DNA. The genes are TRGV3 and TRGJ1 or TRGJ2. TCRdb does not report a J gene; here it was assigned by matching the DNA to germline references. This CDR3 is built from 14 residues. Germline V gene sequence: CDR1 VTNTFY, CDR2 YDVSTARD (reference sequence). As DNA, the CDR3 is TGTGCCACCCGGGACAGGCTCGATTATTATAAGAAACTCTTT. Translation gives CATRDRLDYYKKLF.

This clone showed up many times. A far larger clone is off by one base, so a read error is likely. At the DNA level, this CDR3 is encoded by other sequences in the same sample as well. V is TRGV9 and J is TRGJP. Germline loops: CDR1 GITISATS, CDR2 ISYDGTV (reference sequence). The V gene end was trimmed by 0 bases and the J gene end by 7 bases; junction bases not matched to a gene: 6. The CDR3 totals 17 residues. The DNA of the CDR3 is TGTGCCTTGTGGGAGGTGATTCAGGAGTTGGGCAAAAAAATCAAGGTATTT. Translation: CALWEVIQELGKKIKVF.

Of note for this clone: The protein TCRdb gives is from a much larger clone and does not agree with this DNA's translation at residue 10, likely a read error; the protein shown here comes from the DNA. The CDR3 coding sequence is TGTGCCTTGTGGGAGGTGCAAGGGCGAGAGAAACTCTTT. This translates into CALWEVQGREKLF. The gene calls are TRGV9 and TRGJ1 or TRGJ2. Matching the DNA to germline supplied the J gene, which TCRdb does not give. V shed 0 bases, J shed 11 bases, and the junction held 10 bases outside the gene matches. CDR3 size: 13 residues. The germline V gene has CDR1 GITISATS and CDR2 ISYDGTV (reference sequence).

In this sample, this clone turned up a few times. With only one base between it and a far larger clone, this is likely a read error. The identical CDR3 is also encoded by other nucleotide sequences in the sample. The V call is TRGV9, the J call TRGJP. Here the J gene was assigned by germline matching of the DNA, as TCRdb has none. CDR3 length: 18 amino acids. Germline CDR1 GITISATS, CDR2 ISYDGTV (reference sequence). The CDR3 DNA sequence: TGTGCCTTGTGGGAAATCCCCCAGCCAGAGTTGGGCAAAAAGATCAAGGTATTT. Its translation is CALWEIPQPELGKKIKVF.

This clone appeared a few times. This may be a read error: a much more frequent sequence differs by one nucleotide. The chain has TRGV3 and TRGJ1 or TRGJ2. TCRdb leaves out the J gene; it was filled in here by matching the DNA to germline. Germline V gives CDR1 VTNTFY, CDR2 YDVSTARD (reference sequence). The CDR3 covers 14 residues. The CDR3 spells CATWEKLTRYRKLF. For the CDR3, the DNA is TGTGCCACCTGGGAAAAATTAACTCGGTATAGGAAACTCTTT.

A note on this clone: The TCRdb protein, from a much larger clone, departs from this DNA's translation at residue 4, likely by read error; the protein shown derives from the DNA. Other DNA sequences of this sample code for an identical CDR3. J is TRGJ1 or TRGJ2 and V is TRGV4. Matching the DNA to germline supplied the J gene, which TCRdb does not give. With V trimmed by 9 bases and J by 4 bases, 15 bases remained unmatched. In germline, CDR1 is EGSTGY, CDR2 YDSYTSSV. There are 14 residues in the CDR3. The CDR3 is CATRATKKYYKKLF. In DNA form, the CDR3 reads TGTGCCACCCGGGCCACCAAGAAATATTATAAGAAACTCTTT.

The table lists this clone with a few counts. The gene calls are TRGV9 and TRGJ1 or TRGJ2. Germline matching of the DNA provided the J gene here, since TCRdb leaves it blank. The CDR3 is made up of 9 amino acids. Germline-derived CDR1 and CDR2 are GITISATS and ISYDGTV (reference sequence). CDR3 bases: TGTGCGAGTTATTATAAGAAACTCTTT. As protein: CASYYKKLF.